This T cell receptor (beta chain) is drawn from a study of cytomegalovirus exposure and HLA in healthy donors. Use of 60 Vbeta and 13 Jbeta primers characterized the PCR. Measured with immunoSEQ multiplex PCR; TCRdb has only the in-frame clones, and not every one. This table has some 120,000 clones, 70% to 80% appearing once. This clone was recorded once. Its matching antigen is unknown. The CDR3 is 15 residues long. V was clipped by 1 base and J by 4 bases, with 14 bases between them. The study, taken as a whole, reports: On later analysis, the bulk of CMV-associated TCR beta chains appeared to be HLA-restricted.

The sample taken for sequencing was PBMCs. The source of this sequence is a woman between 18 and 29 years old in good health and CMV-seronegative. The rearrangement uses TRBV23-1 and TRBJ2-7; a possible D gene is TRBD1 (5 bases). TRBV23-1 is annotated as an ORF whose role is uncertain. DNA for the CDR3: TGCGCCAGCAGTCAATTTAAAGGGAACAGGTACGAGCAGTACTTC. Its protein product is CASSQFKGNRYEQYF.